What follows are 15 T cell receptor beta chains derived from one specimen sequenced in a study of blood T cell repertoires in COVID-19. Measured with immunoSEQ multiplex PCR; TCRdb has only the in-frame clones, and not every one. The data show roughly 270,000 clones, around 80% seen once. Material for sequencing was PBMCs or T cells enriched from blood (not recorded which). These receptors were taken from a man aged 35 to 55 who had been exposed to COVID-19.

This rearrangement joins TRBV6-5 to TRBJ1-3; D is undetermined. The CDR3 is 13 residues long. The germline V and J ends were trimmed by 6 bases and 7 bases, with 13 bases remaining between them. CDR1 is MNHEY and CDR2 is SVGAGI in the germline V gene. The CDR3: CASRAVVGNTIYF. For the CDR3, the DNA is TGTGCCAGCAGGGCGGTAGTTGGGAACACCATATATTTT.

The CDR3, as DNA: TGTGCCAGCAGCTCTCCGGGACTAGGGAACTACGAGCAGTACTTC. Protein product: CASSSPGLGNYEQYF. The V gene is TRBV7-9, the J gene TRBJ2-7; the match to TRBD2 covers 8 bases. The CDR3 runs 15 residues. V shed 4 bases and J 3 bases; nucleotides not matched to a gene: 8. Germline V gives CDR1 SEHNR, CDR2 FQNEAQ (reference sequence).

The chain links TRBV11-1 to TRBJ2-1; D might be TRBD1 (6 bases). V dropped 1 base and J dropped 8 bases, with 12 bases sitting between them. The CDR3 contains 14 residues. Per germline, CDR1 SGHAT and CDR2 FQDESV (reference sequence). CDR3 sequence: CASSLEGVSYEQFF. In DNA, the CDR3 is TGTGCCAGCAGCTTAGAGGGGGTGAGCTATGAGCAGTTCTTC.

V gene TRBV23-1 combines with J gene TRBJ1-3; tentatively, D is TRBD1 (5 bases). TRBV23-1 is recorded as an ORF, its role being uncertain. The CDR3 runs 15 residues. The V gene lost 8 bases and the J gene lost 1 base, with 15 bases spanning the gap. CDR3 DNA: TGCGCCAGCGGTAAACCAGGGATTTCTGGAAACACCATATATTTT. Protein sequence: CASGKPGISGNTIYF.

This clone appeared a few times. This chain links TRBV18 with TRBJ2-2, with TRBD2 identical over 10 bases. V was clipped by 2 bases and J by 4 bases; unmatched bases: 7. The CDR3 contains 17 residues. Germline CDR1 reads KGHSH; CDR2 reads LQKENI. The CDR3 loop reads CASSPESGRALTGELFF. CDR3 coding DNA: TGTGCCAGCTCACCAGAAAGCGGGAGGGCCCTCACCGGGGAGCTGTTTTTT. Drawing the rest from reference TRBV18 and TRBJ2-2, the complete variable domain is NAGVMQNPRHLVRRRGQEARLRCSPMKGHSHVYWYRQLPEEGLKFMVYLQKENIIDESGMPKERFSAEFPKEGPSILRIQQVVRGDSAAYFCASSPESGRALTGELFFGEGSRLTVL.

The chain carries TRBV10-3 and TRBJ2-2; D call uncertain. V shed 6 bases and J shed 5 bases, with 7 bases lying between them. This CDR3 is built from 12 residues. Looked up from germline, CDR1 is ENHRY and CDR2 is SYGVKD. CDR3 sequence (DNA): TGTGCCATCAGGGGCCGAACCGGGGAGCTGTTTTTT. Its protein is CAIRGRTGELFF.

DNA for the CDR3: TGTGCCAGCAGCTTTATGTATTCGGGACTCCCCACCGGGGAGCTGTTTTTT. This encodes CASSFMYSGLPTGELFF. The chain carries TRBV11-3 and TRBJ2-2, with D possibly matching TRBD2 (6 bases). Trimming took 3 bases from V and 4 from J, leaving 18 bases between them. CDR1 and CDR2 (germline): SGHNT, YENEEA. This CDR3 comprises 17 residues.

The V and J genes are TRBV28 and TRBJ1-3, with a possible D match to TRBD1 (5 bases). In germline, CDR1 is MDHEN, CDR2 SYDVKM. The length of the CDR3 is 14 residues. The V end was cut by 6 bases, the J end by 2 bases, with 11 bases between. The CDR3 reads CASSLQGAGNTIYF. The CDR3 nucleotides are TGTGCCAGCAGCCTCCAGGGTGCTGGAAACACCATATATTTT.

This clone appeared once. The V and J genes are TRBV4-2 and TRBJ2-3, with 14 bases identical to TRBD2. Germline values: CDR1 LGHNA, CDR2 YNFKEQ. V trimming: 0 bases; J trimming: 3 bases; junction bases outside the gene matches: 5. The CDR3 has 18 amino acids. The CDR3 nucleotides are TGTGCCAGCAGCCAAGATCGACTAGCGGGAGGGGAGACAGATACGCAGTATTTT. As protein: CASSQDRLAGGETDTQYF.

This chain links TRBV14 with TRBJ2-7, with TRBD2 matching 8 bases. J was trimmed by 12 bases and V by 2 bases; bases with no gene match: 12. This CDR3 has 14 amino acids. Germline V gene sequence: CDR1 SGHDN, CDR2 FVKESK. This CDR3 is CASSQNNLAGGLYF. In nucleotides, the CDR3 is TGTGCCAGCAGCCAAAACAACCTAGCGGGCGGCTTGTACTTC.

Here the CDR3 reads CASSLEVGQGFGEQFF. CDR3 nucleotides: TGTGCCAGCAGCTTAGAGGTTGGTCAGGGTTTTGGTGAGCAGTTCTTC. The V gene is TRBV11-3, the J gene TRBJ2-1, with D maybe TRBD1 (5 bases). Trimming stripped 0 bases from V and 9 bases from J, with 18 bases between. The CDR3 contains 16 residues. CDR1 and CDR2 from the germline V gene are SGHNT and YENEEA. Filled out from reference TRBV11-3 and TRBJ2-1, the complete variable domain reads EAGVVQSPRYKIIEKKQPVAFWCNPISGHNTLYWYLQNLGQGPELLIRYENEEAVDDSQLPKDRFSAERLKGVDSTLKIQPAELGDSAVYLCASSLEVGQGFGEQFFGPGTRLTVL.

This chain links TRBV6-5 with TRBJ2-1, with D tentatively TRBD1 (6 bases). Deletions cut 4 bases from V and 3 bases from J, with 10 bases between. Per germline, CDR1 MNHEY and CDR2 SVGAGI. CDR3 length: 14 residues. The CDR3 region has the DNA TGTGCCAGCAGTTCCGGACAGTACTACAATGAGCAGTTCTTC. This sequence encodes CASSSGQYYNEQFF.

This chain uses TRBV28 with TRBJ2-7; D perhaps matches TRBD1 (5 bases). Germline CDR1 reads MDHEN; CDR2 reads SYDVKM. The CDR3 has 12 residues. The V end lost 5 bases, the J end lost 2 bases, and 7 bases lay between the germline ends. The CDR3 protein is CASSPTAYEQYF. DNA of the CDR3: TGTGCCAGCAGTCCGACAGCCTACGAGCAGTACTTC.

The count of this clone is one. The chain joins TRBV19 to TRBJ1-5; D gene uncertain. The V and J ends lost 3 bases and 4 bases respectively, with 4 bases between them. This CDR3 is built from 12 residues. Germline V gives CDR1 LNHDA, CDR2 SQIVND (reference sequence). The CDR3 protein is CASSISNQPQHF. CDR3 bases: TGTGCCAGTAGTATTAGTAATCAGCCCCAGCATTTT. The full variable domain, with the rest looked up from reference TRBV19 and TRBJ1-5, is DGGITQSPKYLFRKEGQNVTLSCEQNLNHDAMYWYRQDPGQGLRLIYYSQIVNDFQKGDIAEGYSVSREKKESFPLTVTSAQKNPTAFYLCASSISNQPQHFGDGTRLSIL.

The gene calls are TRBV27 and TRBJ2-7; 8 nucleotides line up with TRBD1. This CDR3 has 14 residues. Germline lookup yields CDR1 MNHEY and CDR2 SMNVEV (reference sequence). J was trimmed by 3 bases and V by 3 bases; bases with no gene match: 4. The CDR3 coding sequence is TGTGCCAGCAGTTTTGGACAGGGTGACTACGAGCAGTACTTC. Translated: CASSFGQGDYEQYF.